The T cell receptor beta chain described here comes from a study of T cell responses to AZD1222 COVID-19 vaccine. This CDR3 is built from 17 residues. Trimming took off 5 bases at V and 1 base at J, with 18 bases between the two ends. Germline assignment: CDR1 MNHEY and CDR2 SVGEGT. Measured with immunoSEQ multiplex PCR; TCRdb has only the in-frame clones, and not every one. Counted here are more than 100,000 clones, around 93% occurring once; the ten biggest clones make up 11% to 15%. Study conclusions and caveats: Per reports, nearly half of all spike-specific TCRs target regions that are unmutated in variants. There were mostly white British donors and more females than males, and clonal diversity was possibly underestimated. Recipients of two AZD1222 doses showed rising Spike-specific TCR breadth and depth. Across spike, vaccine-associated CD4 TCRs were found, dominant at 160-218 and 743-854.

Comments on this clone: The antigen remains undetermined.

The clonotype originates from an adult in good health. The sample here was peripheral blood, taken on day 0 of AZD1222 vaccination. The chain uses TRBV6-2 or TRBV6-3 and TRBJ1-3, with a tentative D call TRBD1 (5 bases). The CDR3 region is CASSLRDVARSGNTIYF. CDR3 nucleotide sequence: TGTGCCAGCAGTCTCCGGGACGTGGCTAGATCTGGAAACACCATATATTTT.